Shown below are 30 T cell receptor beta chains from a single sample sequenced in a study of blood T cell repertoires in COVID-19. Sequencing was performed with immunoSEQ multiplex PCR; in TCRdb, only in-frame clones are kept and a portion is missing. The profile shows about 74,000 clones, 75% to 85% of them singletons. Material for sequencing was peripheral blood. The receptors stem from a human donor in a cohort sampled during active COVID-19.

J is TRBJ2-3 and V is TRBV27; D is unresolved. Trimming left V 3 bases short and J 2 bases short, with 6 bases between. Germline V lookup: CDR1 MNHEY, CDR2 SMNVEV (reference sequence). The CDR3 covers 13 residues. The CDR3 is CASSFRFTDTQYF. CDR3 bases: TGTGCCAGCAGTTTTCGGTTCACAGATACGCAGTATTTT.

In this sample, this clone turned up many times. The chain joins TRBV4-3 to TRBJ1-5; D is undetermined. Germline CDR1 LGHNA, CDR2 YSLEER. The CDR3 has 15 residues. V shed 0 bases and J shed 2 bases, with 8 bases lying between them. CDR3 residues: CASSQDFSGNQPQHF. The DNA for the CDR3 is TGCGCCAGCAGCCAAGATTTTTCAGGCAATCAGCCCCAGCATTTT.

This chain links TRBV4-1 with TRBJ2-7; 14 bases line up with TRBD2. The germline V gene encodes CDR1 MGHRA and CDR2 YSYEKL. With V trimmed by 0 bases and J by 0 bases, 7 bases remained unmatched. The CDR3 covers 19 residues. As DNA, the CDR3 is TGCGCCAGCAGCCAAGATTCCGGGACTAGCGGGAGTAACTCCTACGAGCAGTACTTC. Protein product: CASSQDSGTSGSNSYEQYF.

The gene calls are TRBV29-1 and TRBJ1-1; 7 bases are shared with TRBD1. Trimming at V came to 5 bases and at J to 6 bases, leaving 9 bases not matched to a gene. The CDR3 spans 13 residues. Germline CDR1 SQVTM, CDR2 ANQGSEA. The CDR3 protein is CSVNRGGASEAFF. In DNA, the CDR3 is TGCAGCGTTAATAGAGGGGGCGCTTCTGAAGCTTTCTTT.

This clone showed up just a few times. The CDR3 sequence is CASSRKDSSYTF. The CDR3, as DNA: TGTGCCAGCAGCAGAAAAGACAGTTCCTACACCTTC. The rearrangement uses TRBV5-6 and TRBJ1-2; the D gene is possibly TRBD1 (5 bases). Germline lookup yields CDR1 SGHDT and CDR2 YYEEEE. This CDR3 has 12 residues. V was pared by 4 bases and J by 10 bases, with 14 bases between.

This chain links TRBV7-8 with TRBJ2-1; 11 bases align to TRBD1. CDR1 SGHVS and CDR2 FQNEAQ come from the germline V gene. The V and J ends lost 5 bases and 9 bases, in that order; junction bases with no gene match: 15. The CDR3 is made up of 17 amino acids. In DNA, the CDR3 is TGTGCCAGCAGCCCCTACCGCAGGACAGGGGGCATTGGTGAGCAGTTCTTC. It specifies CASSPYRRTGGIGEQFF.

V gene TRBV6-2 or TRBV6-3 combines with J gene TRBJ1-4, with 11 bases lining up with TRBD1. Germline V CDR1 and CDR2: MNHEY, SVGEGT. The CDR3 runs 19 residues. V gave up 2 bases and J gave up 0 bases; unmatched junction bases: 8. The CDR3 is CASSYDGQGAAATNEKLFF. In DNA form, the CDR3 reads TGTGCCAGCAGTTACGACGGACAGGGGGCGGCTGCAACTAATGAAAAACTGTTTTTT.

The rearrangement links TRBV7-8 to TRBJ2-7; possibly TRBD1 for D (5 bases). The germline V gene has CDR1 SGHVS and CDR2 FQNEAQ. The CDR3 is 18 residues long. The germline V and J ends were trimmed by 5 bases and 0 bases, with 23 bases remaining between them. The CDR3 sequence: CASSPRAGKQVISYEQYF. The CDR3 DNA reads as TGTGCCAGCAGCCCTCGGGCAGGAAAACAGGTCATCTCCTACGAGCAGTACTTC.

This rearrangement joins TRBV30 to TRBJ2-7; 8 positions match TRBD1. The V and J ends lost 5 bases and 6 bases, in that order; junction bases with no gene match: 6. The CDR3 length is 12 residues. Germline loops: CDR1 GTSNPN, CDR2 SVGIG (reference sequence). This CDR3 is CAWGQGGGEQYF. In DNA, the CDR3 is TGTGCCTGGGGACAGGGAGGCGGCGAGCAGTACTTC.

V and J are TRBV9 and TRBJ2-7; the D gene is possibly TRBD2 (6 bases). Trimming removed 2 bases from V and 6 bases from J, with 15 bases in between. Germline CDR1 SGDLS, CDR2 YYNGEE. The CDR3 sequence is 14 residues long. Here the CDR3 DNA reads TGTGCCAGCAGCGTTGAATTAGCGGCGGGCGAGCAGTACTTC. Its protein product is CASSVELAAGEQYF.

The genes are TRBV29-1 and TRBJ2-1, with a tentative D call TRBD1 (6 bases). The germline V and J ends were trimmed by 3 bases and 10 bases, with 16 bases remaining between them. The CDR3 runs 13 residues. The germline gives CDR1 SQVTM, CDR2 ANQGSEA. CDR3 coding DNA: TGCAGCGTTGAGGATGACAGGTACTGGGAGCAGTTCTTC. Translated, it gives CSVEDDRYWEQFF.

The rearrangement links TRBV18 to TRBJ2-7; 10 bases fit TRBD2. J was trimmed by 5 bases and V by 1 base; bases with no gene match: 2. The CDR3 runs to 14 residues. The germline V gene encodes CDR1 KGHSH and CDR2 LQKENI. The CDR3 here is CASSPQREGHEQYF. Here the CDR3 DNA reads TGTGCCAGCTCACCACAGCGGGAGGGCCACGAGCAGTACTTC.

This sequence joins TRBV21-1 and TRBJ1-5; the table gives TRBD1 as D, unverified against the DNA. TRBV21-1 has pseudogene status. The CDR3 has 17 amino acids. The CDR3 region has the DNA TGTGCCAGCAGGAGCCGGGACAGGGAAAAACTAAATCAGCCCCAGCATTTT. It encodes CASRSRDREKLNQPQHF.

This clone has a single count. The chain uses TRBV19 and TRBJ1-5, with 8 bases lining up with TRBD1. The CDR3 runs to 14 residues. The V gene end was trimmed by 3 bases and the J gene end by 2 bases; junction bases not matched to a gene: 0. The germline gives CDR1 LNHDA, CDR2 SQIVND (reference sequence). The CDR3 loop is CASSMTGGNQPQHF. As DNA, the CDR3 is TGTGCCAGTAGTATGACAGGGGGCAATCAGCCCCAGCATTTT. The variable domain in full, with the rest retrieved from reference TRBV19 and TRBJ1-5, is DGGITQSPKYLFRKEGQNVTLSCEQNLNHDAMYWYRQDPGQGLRLIYYSQIVNDFQKGDIAEGYSVSREKKESFPLTVTSAQKNPTAFYLCASSMTGGNQPQHFGDGTRLSIL.

This chain links TRBV29-1 with TRBJ2-3, with TRBD2 matching 13 bases. The V and J ends lost 2 bases and 5 bases, in that order; junction bases with no gene match: 7. Germline loops: CDR1 SQVTM, CDR2 ANQGSEA. The CDR3 is made up of 16 amino acids. The CDR3 bases are TGCAGCGTTGAACCCGGACTAGCGGGAGACTTAGATACGCAGTATTTT. Translation: CSVEPGLAGDLDTQYF.

V gene TRBV10-3 combines with J gene TRBJ2-7; 8 nucleotides agree with TRBD1. V shed 6 bases, J shed 3 bases, and the junction held 4 bases outside the gene matches. Per germline, CDR1 ENHRY and CDR2 SYGVKD. This CDR3 comprises 13 residues. The DNA for the CDR3 is TGTGCCATCAGCCGGGACAGGATCTACGAGCAGTACTTC. It is translated as CAISRDRIYEQYF.

The chain is built from TRBV7-6 and TRBJ1-5; perhaps TRBD1 as D (5 bases). This CDR3 is built from 14 residues. Trimming pared 2 bases from V and 5 bases from J, leaving 10 bases between. Germline CDR1 is SGHVS and CDR2 is FNYEAQ. The CDR3 loop reads CASSLWGEDQPQHF. In DNA form, the CDR3 reads TGTGCCAGCAGCTTATGGGGGGAGGATCAGCCCCAGCATTTT.

This chain joins TRBV6-2 or TRBV6-3 and TRBJ2-7; 8 bases are a match to TRBD1. This CDR3 has 15 residues. Germline loops: CDR1 MNHEY, CDR2 SVGEGT. V shed 5 bases and J 4 bases; nucleotides not matched to a gene: 10. CDR3 bases: TGTGCCAGCAGTCCAGCAGGGGGCGTTGGATACGAGCAGTACTTC. It is translated as CASSPAGGVGYEQYF.

The rearrangement links TRBV24-1 to TRBJ2-2; 7 bases map to TRBD1. This CDR3 is 15 amino acids long. V lost 4 bases to trimming and J lost 4 bases; unmatched junction nucleotides: 5. Germline V gene sequence: CDR1 KGHDR, CDR2 SFDVKD. The CDR3, as DNA: TGTGCCACCAGTGACACAGGGACAGTCACCGGGGAGCTGTTTTTT. This translates into CATSDTGTVTGELFF.

Turning to this clone: Other nucleotide sequences from this sample produce the same CDR3. The chain uses TRBV5-1 and TRBJ1-1, with a weak D call TRBD1 (5 bases). Trimming removed 0 bases from V and 0 bases from J, with 9 bases in between. From germline, CDR1 is SGHRS and CDR2 YFSETQ. The CDR3 has 15 residues. The CDR3 loop is CASSLASGMNTEAFF. As DNA, the CDR3 is TGCGCCAGCAGCTTGGCCTCAGGGATGAACACTGAAGCTTTCTTT.

The V gene is TRBV21-1, the J gene TRBJ2-5; TRBD1 is taken as the D call from the table, unchecked against the DNA. TRBV21-1 is noted as a pseudogene. The CDR3 sequence is 17 residues long. CDR3 loop: CASSKMDRGHLVETQYF. The CDR3 region has the DNA TGTGCCAGCAGCAAAATGGACAGGGGTCATTTGGTCGAGACCCAGTACTTC.

The chain's CDR3 is CASSLSRGLAGGSNTGELFF. CDR3 sequence (DNA): TGTGCCAGCAGTTTATCCCGTGGACTAGCGGGAGGGTCGAACACCGGGGAGCTGTTTTTT. V and J are TRBV27 and TRBJ2-2; 15 nucleotides line up with TRBD2. The CDR3 is 20 residues long. Germline CDR1 and CDR2: MNHEY and SMNVEV (reference sequence). Trimming at V came to 0 bases and at J to 0 bases, leaving 5 bases not matched to a gene.

The chain links TRBV21-1 to TRBJ2-6; the DNA was not used to check the table's D call, TRBD1. TRBV21-1 is a known pseudogene. CDR3 length: 17 residues. The CDR3 is CASSKYYRFSGANVLTF. The CDR3 nucleotides read TGTGCCAGCAGCAAGTATTACAGGTTCTCTGGGGCCAACGTCCTGACTTTC.

J is TRBJ2-7 and V is TRBV6-5; 8 nucleotides line up with TRBD2. The V gene end was trimmed by 8 bases and the J gene end by 4 bases; junction bases not matched to a gene: 10. Germline CDR1 MNHEY, CDR2 SVGAGI. The CDR3 runs 14 residues. CDR3 nucleotides: TGTGCCAGCCTAAGGGGTAGCGGGATTTACGAGCAGTACTTC. This gives the protein CASLRGSGIYEQYF.

This clone was recorded once. The chain uses TRBV5-5 and TRBJ2-7, with 10 bases matching TRBD2. The V and J ends lost 4 bases and 2 bases, in that order; junction bases with no gene match: 9. CDR3 length: 16 amino acids. CDR1 is SGHKS, CDR2 YYEKEE, per germline (reference sequence). The CDR3 DNA sequence: TGTGCCAGCAGCACAATGACTAGCGGGTTAACCTACGAGCAGTACTTC. It codes for CASSTMTSGLTYEQYF.

The J gene is TRBJ2-4, the V gene TRBV4-2, with TRBD1 matching 11 bases. There are 19 residues in the CDR3. J lost 2 bases, V lost 4 bases, and 13 bases had no gene match. The germline V gene encodes CDR1 LGHNA and CDR2 YNFKEQ. CDR3 loop: CASSPPGQGATGSKNIQYF. CDR3 nucleotide sequence: TGTGCCAGCAGCCCCCCCGGACAGGGGGCGACGGGATCCAAAAACATTCAGTACTTC.

This clone ranks as medium-sized. The chain links TRBV4-3 to TRBJ1-3; D perhaps matches TRBD1 (6 bases). The CDR3 spans 16 residues. From germline, CDR1 is LGHNA and CDR2 YSLEER. The V end lost 1 base, the J end lost 0 bases, and 10 bases lay between the germline ends. The DNA of the CDR3 is TGCGCCAGCAGCCAAGCTCGCAGGGGCTCTGGAAACACCATATATTTT. It specifies CASSQARRGSGNTIYF.

The V call is TRBV3-1 (or the pseudogene TRBV3-2), the J call TRBJ2-7; no definite D call. V was shortened by 4 bases and J by 0 bases, with 4 bases between the two germline ends. The CDR3 consists of 12 residues. CDR1 and CDR2 (germline): LGHDT, YNNKEL (reference sequence). CDR3 coding DNA: TGTGCCAGCAGCCGAGCCTCCTACGAGCAGTACTTC. Protein product: CASSRASYEQYF.

This clone has just one count. The chain couples TRBV28 to TRBJ2-7, with D possibly TRBD2 on 5 matching bases. Germline V gives CDR1 MDHEN, CDR2 SYDVKM. CDR3 length equals 12 residues. Trimming shortened V by 2 bases and J by 3 bases, and 5 bases separated the two germline ends. The CDR3 nucleotides read TGTGCCAGCAGTTTAGCGGGCTACGAGCAGTACTTC. This gives the protein CASSLAGYEQYF.

This clone turned up a few times. This chain uses TRBV14 with TRBJ1-6, with D perhaps matching TRBD1 (6 bases). The V gene lost 1 base and the J gene lost 9 bases, with 10 bases spanning the gap. The CDR3 runs to 14 residues. CDR1 is SGHDN and CDR2 is FVKESK in the germline V gene. CDR3 in DNA: TGTGCCAGCAGCCAAGTCAGGGGAAGTTCACCCCTCCACTTT. It encodes CASSQVRGSSPLHF. The full variable domain, with the rest looked up from reference TRBV14 and TRBJ1-6, is EAGVTQFPSHSVIEKGQTVTLRCDPISGHDNLYWYRRVMGKEIKFLLHFVKESKQDESGMPNNRFLAERTGGTYSTLKVQPAELEDSGVYFCASSQVRGSSPLHFGNGTRLTVT.